This is a list of T cell receptor beta chains from one sample in a study of T cells in Graves' hyperthyroidism and ophthalmopathy. Via MiXCR, TCRdb re-called the multiplex PCR reads, giving one row per CDR3 protein. The sample shows hundreds of thousands of distinct CDR3 sequences, roughly 14% of them seen only once. Sequencing was carried out using blood. The receptors originated from a man aged 18 to 30 with Graves' ophthalmopathy. The CDR3 runs from the conserved cysteine through the conserved F or W. Fields, in order: CDR3 protein, CDR3 DNA, D gene, clone size, J gene, V gene. The D gene is left open where the match is weak. The size of a clone is reported for some rows only, either as once, few or many, or as a class for expanded clones.

CATSRALAGLTYEQYF,TGTGCCACCAGCAGAGCGTTAGCGGGACTCACCTACGAGCAGTACTTC,TRBD2,.,TRBJ2-7,TRBV15
CASSINRAYEQYF,TGTGCCAGTAGTATTAACAGAGCCTACGAGCAGTACTTC,.,.,TRBJ2-7,TRBV19
CASSLSPRSQETQYF,TGCGCCAGCAGCTTGTCGCCCAGAAGTCAAGAGACCCAGTACTTC,.,.,TRBJ2-5,TRBV5-1
CASSYSSRGGSKNIQYF,TGTGCCAGCAGTTACTCGTCGAGAGGGGGGTCCAAAAACATTCAGTACTTC,.,many,TRBJ2-4,TRBV6-6
CASSPSGGEGPETQYF,TGTGCCAGCAGCCCATCGGGGGGTGAGGGGCCAGAGACCCAGTACTTC,TRBD2,many,TRBJ2-5,TRBV7-6
CASSLSGLAGEFMGELFF,TGTGCCAGCAGTTTATCGGGACTAGCGGGAGAATTTATGGGGGAGCTGTTTTTT,TRBD2,few,TRBJ2-2,TRBV27
CASSWGLAEYNEQFF,TGCGCCAGCAGCTGGGGACTAGCAGAATACAATGAGCAGTTCTTC,TRBD2,many,TRBJ2-1,TRBV5-1
CASSMGTSGRRAWTGELFF,TGTGCCAGTAGCATGGGGACTAGCGGGAGGAGGGCTTGGACCGGGGAGCTGTTTTTT,TRBD2,many,TRBJ2-2,TRBV19
CASSTGALLPYNEQFF,TGTGCCAGCTCAACCGGAGCCCTTCTCCCCTACAATGAGCAGTTCTTC,.,.,TRBJ2-1,TRBV18
CASSPQGYQPQHF,TGTGCCAGCAGCCCACAGGGTTATCAGCCCCAGCATTTT,.,many,TRBJ1-5,TRBV7-6
CASRPAGAGYEQFF,TGTGCCAGCCGCCCGGCGGGGGCGGGATATGAGCAGTTCTTC,.,many,TRBJ2-1,TRBV7-6
CATSRGTGYEGNTIYF,TGTGCCACCAGCAGAGGGACAGGGTACGAAGGAAACACCATATATTTT,TRBD1,few,TRBJ1-3,TRBV15
CASSENPGQSGEQYF,TGTGCCAGCAGTGAAAACCCGGGACAGTCCGGAGAGCAGTACTTC,TRBD1,many,TRBJ2-7,TRBV6-1
CASSLTGTGSGHNEQFF,TGTGCCAGCTCACTCACCGGGACAGGGAGCGGACACAATGAGCAGTTCTTC,TRBD1,many,TRBJ2-1,TRBV18
CASSERGRLAGPEQFF,TGTGCCAGCAGTGAGAGGGGGAGGCTGGCGGGACCTGAGCAGTTCTTC,.,many,TRBJ2-1,TRBV2
CASSRTSGSLNSYNEQFF,TGTGCCAGCAGCCGGACTAGCGGATCTTTGAACTCCTACAATGAGCAGTTCTTC,TRBD2,.,TRBJ2-1,TRBV14
CASSPDENYGYTF,TGTGCCAGCTCACCGGACGAAAACTATGGCTACACCTTC,.,.,TRBJ1-2,TRBV18
CASSLPTAGGTYEQYF,TGTGCCAGCAGCTTACCTACAGCGGGAGGGACCTACGAGCAGTACTTC,TRBD2,many,TRBJ2-7,TRBV7-9
CSARVGDNEQFF,TGCAGTGCTAGGGTGGGAGACAATGAGCAGTTCTTC,.,few,TRBJ2-1,TRBV20-1
CASRSVDANTGELFF,TGTGCCAGCAGATCGGTTGACGCGAACACCGGGGAGCTGTTTTTT,.,many,TRBJ2-2,TRBV6-1
CASSYPGQAYEQYF,TGTGCCAGCAGTTACCCCGGACAGGCGTACGAGCAGTACTTC,TRBD1,few,TRBJ2-7,TRBV6-1
CASSPQGALNEQFF,TGTGCCAGCTCACCACAGGGGGCCTTGAATGAGCAGTTCTTC,TRBD1,few,TRBJ2-1,TRBV18
CASSTHSGAVEEGYTF,TGTGCCAGTAGCACGCATTCGGGGGCAGTGGAAGAGGGCTACACCTTC,.,many,TRBJ1-2,TRBV19
CASSSQGITEAFF,TGTGCCAGTAGTAGTCAGGGGATCACTGAAGCTTTCTTT,.,many,TRBJ1-1,TRBV19
CSARDYKGQSGYTEAFF,TGCAGTGCTAGAGATTATAAGGGACAGTCGGGCTACACTGAAGCTTTCTTT,TRBD1,many,TRBJ1-1,TRBV20-1
CASSQEKGFTEAFF,TGTGCCAGCAGCCAAGAAAAAGGTTTCACTGAAGCTTTCTTT,.,.,TRBJ1-1,TRBV3-1
CATRMDGSYEQYF,TGTGCCACGCGTATGGACGGGTCCTACGAGCAGTACTTC,.,.,TRBJ2-7,TRBV6-1
CASRTGFYGYTF,TGTGCCAGTAGGACAGGGTTCTATGGCTACACCTTC,TRBD1,.,TRBJ1-2,TRBV19
CATSDLFRGDTQYF,TGTGCCACCAGTGATTTGTTTCGGGGAGATACGCAGTATTTT,.,many,TRBJ2-3,TRBV24-1
CASSDDYNEQFF,TGTGCCAGCAGCGACGACTACAATGAGCAGTTCTTC,.,many,TRBJ2-1,TRBV11-2
CASSLEGALMNTEAFF,TGTGCCAGTAGTCTTGAAGGGGCGCTCATGAACACTGAAGCTTTCTTT,.,few,TRBJ1-1,TRBV19
CASSLQQGLNTGELFF,TGTGCCAGCAGCCTTCAACAGGGCTTGAACACCGGGGAGCTGTTTTTT,.,many,TRBJ2-2,TRBV11-2
CATSRDLWETQYF,TGTGCCACCAGCAGAGATTTGTGGGAGACCCAGTACTTC,.,many,TRBJ2-5,TRBV15
CAISERWANYEQYF,TGTGCCATCAGTGAGAGGTGGGCCAACTACGAGCAGTACTTC,.,many,TRBJ2-7,TRBV10-3
CSARPGTTDTQYF,TGCAGTGCTAGGCCGGGGACCACAGATACGCAGTATTTT,.,many,TRBJ2-3,TRBV20-1
CASSQGLAGGRDEQFF,TGTGCCAGCAGCCAAGGTTTGGCGGGGGGCAGGGATGAGCAGTTCTTC,TRBD2,many,TRBJ2-1,TRBV3-1
CSGESGRAADTQYF,TGCAGTGGCGAAAGCGGGAGGGCGGCAGATACGCAGTATTTT,TRBD2,many,TRBJ2-3,TRBV20-1
CASSYRGHDQPQHF,TGTGCCAGCAGTTACCGGGGGCACGATCAGCCCCAGCATTTT,.,.,TRBJ1-5,TRBV6-5
CSVGGVDQPQHF,TGCAGCGTTGGGGGGGTCGATCAGCCCCAGCATTTT,.,few,TRBJ1-5,TRBV29-1
CASSTPLREGLNTQYF,TGTGCCAGCAGTACCCCCCTGCGGGAGGGCCTAAATACGCAGTATTTT,TRBD2,.,TRBJ2-3,TRBV6-1
CAWCRDGENQPQHF,TGTGCCTGGTGCCGGGACGGTGAGAATCAGCCCCAGCATTTT,.,many,TRBJ1-5,TRBV30
CASSQDRGQQINEKLFF,TGCGCCAGCAGCCAAGACCGGGGACAGCAAATAAATGAAAAACTGTTTTTT,TRBD1,few,TRBJ1-4,TRBV4-1
CASSQDGAGRNTGELFF,TGCGCCAGCAGCCAAGATGGGGCAGGGCGCAACACCGGGGAGCTGTTTTTT,.,.,TRBJ2-2,TRBV4-1
CASSLGGAASNQPQHF,TGTGCCAGCAGTTTAGGGGGGGCTGCGAGCAATCAGCCCCAGCATTTT,.,many,TRBJ1-5,TRBV28
CATSRVQGAGNYGYTF,TGTGCCACCAGCAGAGTTCAGGGGGCAGGAAACTATGGCTACACCTTC,TRBD1,many,TRBJ1-2,TRBV15
CASSQGLAPYEQYF,TGTGCCAGCAGCCAGGGACTAGCACCCTACGAGCAGTACTTC,TRBD2,many,TRBJ2-7,TRBV13
CATSDPDSQETQYF,TGTGCCACCAGTGATCCGGACAGCCAAGAGACCCAGTACTTC,.,few,TRBJ2-5,TRBV24-1
CASSDRGMNTEAFF,TGTGCCAGCAGTGATCGGGGGATGAACACTGAAGCTTTCTTT,.,few,TRBJ1-1,TRBV6-1
CASSFFGTGTEAFF,TGTGCCAGCAGCTTTTTCGGGACCGGAACTGAAGCTTTCTTT,.,few,TRBJ1-1,TRBV5-6
CASSFGAGGYGYTF,TGTGCCAGCAGCTTCGGAGCAGGGGGCTATGGCTACACCTTC,TRBD1,few,TRBJ1-2,TRBV7-3
CASSFDRAQLYF,TGCGCCAGCAGCTTTGACAGGGCCCAGTTGTACTTC,TRBD1,.,TRBJ2-5,TRBV5-1
CASSYGGGMDQPQHF,TGTGCCAGCAGTTACGGGGGGGGTATGGATCAGCCCCAGCATTTT,.,many,TRBJ1-5,TRBV6-2/TRBV6-3
CASSLVQGLDGYTF,TGTGCCAGCAGCTTAGTACAGGGCTTGGATGGCTACACCTTC,.,.,TRBJ1-2,TRBV7-9
CAWKGVGVPALNTEAFF,TGTGCCTGGAAGGGTGTGGGGGTTCCAGCCTTGAACACTGAAGCTTTCTTT,.,many,TRBJ1-1,TRBV30
CASSLSLIASYNEQFF,TGTGCCAGCAGCTTGAGTCTAATCGCCTCCTACAATGAGCAGTTCTTC,.,many,TRBJ2-1,TRBV5-4
CASSDNTWGGTEAFF,TGTGCCAGCAGTGATAACACTTGGGGGGGTACGGAAGCTTTCTTT,.,many,TRBJ1-1,TRBV2
CASSSGNRGAETQYF,TGTGCCAGCAGCTCTGGTAACAGGGGAGCGGAGACCCAGTACTTC,TRBD1,many,TRBJ2-5,TRBV9
CASSLGKVITEAFF,TGTGCCAGCAGTTTAGGTAAGGTTATCACTGAAGCTTTCTTT,.,.,TRBJ1-1,TRBV28
CASSLAGTSVEQYF,TGTGCCAGCAGCTTAGCCGGGACTAGCGTCGAGCAGTACTTC,TRBD2,many,TRBJ2-7,TRBV11-2
CASSLVFSGNEQFF,TGTGCCAGCAGCTTAGTTTTCTCAGGGAATGAGCAGTTCTTC,.,many,TRBJ2-1,TRBV7-9